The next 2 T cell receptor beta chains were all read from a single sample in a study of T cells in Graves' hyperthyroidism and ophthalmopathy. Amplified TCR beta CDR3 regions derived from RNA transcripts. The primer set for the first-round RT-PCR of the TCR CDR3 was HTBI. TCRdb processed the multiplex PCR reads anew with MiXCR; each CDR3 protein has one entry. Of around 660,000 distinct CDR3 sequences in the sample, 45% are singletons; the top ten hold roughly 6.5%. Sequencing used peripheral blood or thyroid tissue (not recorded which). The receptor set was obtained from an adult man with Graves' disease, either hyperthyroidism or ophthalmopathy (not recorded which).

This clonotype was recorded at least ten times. The CDR3 loop reads CSVDRGQETQYF. DNA for the CDR3: TGCAGCGTTGACAGGGGGCAAGAGACCCAGTACTTC. V is TRBV29-1 and J is TRBJ2-5; 7 bases match TRBD1. V was clipped by 3 bases and J by 2 bases; unmatched bases: 0. The CDR3 has 12 residues. Germline assignment: CDR1 SQVTM and CDR2 ANQGSEA.

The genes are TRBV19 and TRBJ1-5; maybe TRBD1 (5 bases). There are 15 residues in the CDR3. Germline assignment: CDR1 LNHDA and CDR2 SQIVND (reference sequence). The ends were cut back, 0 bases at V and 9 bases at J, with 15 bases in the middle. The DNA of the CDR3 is TGTGCCAGTAGTATAGATCAGGGAGCTTGGAGGCCCCAGCATTTT. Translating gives CASSIDQGAWRPQHF.